This is a list of T cell receptor beta chains from one sample in a study of CD8+ T cells in alopecia areata. The table came from immunoSEQ multiplex PCR; TCRdb's copy has only in-frame clones and leaves some out. Among roughly 120,000 clones listed, more than 40% were seen once. The starting material was CD4+ T cells sorted from blood, obtained at week 4, from a patient treated with tofacitinib. The receptors shown here come from a human donor with alopecia areata. Both conserved end residues are part of each CDR3. D genes are given only for firm matches. Some rows mark clone size as missing; the rest say once, few, many or name a class of expanded clone.

V gene	clone size	J gene	D gene	CDR3 length	CDR3 DNA	CDR3 protein
TRBV27	.	TRBJ2-7	.	15	TGTGCCAGCAGTACCCTCAGGGGTTCGGCATACGAGCAGTACTTC	CASSTLRGSAYEQYF
TRBV10-3	few	TRBJ1-1	.	13	TGTGCCTCCCAGAGAGCATCAAACACTGAAGCTTTCTTT	CASQRASNTEAFF
TRBV15	.	TRBJ2-7	.	15	TGTGCCACCAGCAGAGGAAGAACAGTAACCTACGAGCAGTACTTC	CATSRGRTVTYEQYF
TRBV29-1	few	TRBJ2-1	.	15	TGCAGCGCCGCCCGTGGTGTCGGGGGCTACAATGAGCAGTTCTTC	CSAARGVGGYNEQFF
TRBV5-1	once	TRBJ2-7	.	15	TGCGCCAGCAGCTTGGAGGGGATATATACCTACGAGCAGTACTTC	CASSLEGIYTYEQYF
TRBV4-1	.	TRBJ2-1	TRBD1	16	TGCGCCAGCAGTAGCCCAGGGGGTCGCTCCTACAATGAGCAGTTCTTC	CASSSPGGRSYNEQFF
TRBV29-1	.	TRBJ1-2	.	12	TGCAGCGTTGTCCAGGGAAACTATGGCTACACCTTC	CSVVQGNYGYTF
TRBV15	.	TRBJ2-7	TRBD2	15	TGTGCCACCAGCGGGACTAGCGGGGGAGTCTACGAGCAGTACTTC	CATSGTSGGVYEQYF
TRBV29-1	.	TRBJ2-3	.	10	TGCGGGGGGAGCACAGATACGCAGTATTTT	CGGSTDTQYF
TRBV27	.	TRBJ1-1	.	15	TGTGCCAGCAGTCCTCGTAGAGGGGTGAACACTGAAGCTTTCTTT	CASSPRRGVNTEAFF
TRBV11-2	once	TRBJ2-1	TRBD2	16	TGTGCCAGCAGCCCCCCTAGCGGGGGGTCCTTGGGTGAGCAGTTCTTC	CASSPPSGGSLGEQFF
TRBV30	.	TRBJ2-5	TRBD2	18	TGTGCCTGGAGCCACAGGACTAGCGGGAGTCTCGGGCAAGAGACCCAGTACTTC	CAWSHRTSGSLGQETQYF
TRBV29-1	.	TRBJ1-1	.	13	TGCAGCGTTGAAAGGACACAGAACACTGAAGCTTTCTTT	CSVERTQNTEAFF
TRBV6-5	.	TRBJ2-4	.	14	TGTGCCAGCAGTAAGATAGGGGGGGCGGACATTCAGTACTTC	CASSKIGGADIQYF
TRBV29-1	.	TRBJ2-2	.	13	TGCAGCGTTTTAAGGGCGAGCACCGGGGAGCTGTTTTTT	CSVLRASTGELFF
TRBV29-1	.	TRBJ1-4	.	13	TGCAGCGTTGGGGACGTCGGTGGTGTAAAACTGTTTTTT	CSVGDVGGVKLFF
TRBV29-1	.	TRBJ2-1	TRBD1	12	TGCAGCGTTGCAGGGGGTGGCAATGAGCAGTTCTTC	CSVAGGGNEQFF
TRBV6-1	.	TRBJ1-2	TRBD1	14	TGTGCCAGCAGTGAAGACAGGGGCTACCCTGGCTACACCTTC	CASSEDRGYPGYTF
TRBV2	.	TRBJ1-4	.	12	TGTGCCAGCAGTGCCGGTAATGAAAAACTGTTTTTT	CASSAGNEKLFF
TRBV10-3	few	TRBJ1-6	.	13	TGTGCCTCCCACCCGGGCGGTAATTCACCCCTCCACTTT	CASHPGGNSPLHF
TRBV14	.	TRBJ1-2	TRBD1	14	TGTGCCAGCAGCTCACGGACAGGGGCGGGAGGCTACACCTTC	CASSSRTGAGGYTF
TRBV6-6	.	TRBJ2-7	TRBD2	16	TGTGCCAGCAGTCCAGGACTAGCGGGGGGAACCTACGAGCAGTACTTC	CASSPGLAGGTYEQYF
TRBV12-5	.	TRBJ2-1	TRBD2	18	TGTGCTAGTGGTTTGTCTTATTTCAGCGGGAGTGACTACAATGAGCAGTTCTTC	CASGLSYFSGSDYNEQFF